This section outlines one T cell receptor beta chain sequence together with its context. This receptor's antigen is unknown. Base quality data are lacking; no much larger clone is found one base away. V is shortened by 2 bases, J by 2 bases, and the region joining them spans 12 bases. The germline V gene provides CDR1 LGHNA and CDR2 YSLEER. Its CDR3 holds 15 amino acids, cysteine through phenylalanine. Only the CDR3 region is kept as DNA, spanning 45 bases read in frame from base 1. Donors were a few dozen systemically healthy Caucasian individuals from Russia aged roughly 6 to 100 years. Around 10 milliliters of peripheral blood were collected from each donor into EDTA-treated Vacutainer tubes. PBMCs were isolated by Ficoll-Paque density-gradient centrifugation, with at least 6 million obtained per sample. Trizol reagent was used to extract total RNA from the PBMCs, yielding at least 5.5 micrograms per sample. The percentages of naive CD45RAhigh/CD27high T cells were determined by flow cytometry on a PBMC aliquot from every donor.

This sample is part of a study of blood T cells in healthy people across ages (dated by TCRdb to the mid-2010s). Background on the whole study: In model experiments, template switching captured about one uniquely barcoded TCR beta cDNA molecule for every two T cells. The study measured age-related changes in TCR beta repertoire diversity using deep sequencing normalized with unique cDNA molecular identifiers. The donors were divided into four age groups: young (average roughly 15 years), middle-aged (approximately 41), aged (about 56) and long-lived (around 87). To avoid experimental bias, donors of different ages were distributed randomly across sequencing lanes. Using the same blood draw, the study looked at two additional independent replicas of 1 million unique cDNA reads for two donors, one aged 18 to 30 and the other aged 80 or older.

General study outcomes and caveats: Total diversity estimates from one million sequenced T cells were considered lower bounds and underestimates. Observed TCR beta diversity per million T cells fell roughly linearly with age, and a significant reduction was already apparent by age around 40. The long-lived group showed more naive CD4+ T cells, fewer expanded clones and increased TCR diversity than the aged group, suggesting age selection. Because profiling used bulk unsorted PBMCs, naive and antigen-experienced compartments could not be compared conclusively. Because donor CMV infection status was unknown, age-related changes in expanded clonotypes were potentially confounded. There was a strong correlation between observed TCR beta diversity and the percentage of naive T cells measured by flow cytometry.

Library creation used 5' RACE. Sequencing instrument: Illumina HiSeq 2500. A second PCR of about 7 to 12 cycles was run with a J-beta primer mix and a sample-barcoded 5' primer. A unique molecular identifier was introduced onto each TCR beta cDNA molecule by a template-switch 5' adaptor carrying 12 random nucleotides. Each sample yielded at least 2.5 million CDR3-containing paired-end reads. The Mint cDNA synthesis kit, primed by a TRBC-specific oligonucleotide, was used to synthesize first-strand cDNA from all RNA. After uracil-DNA glycosylase treatment, a first 18-cycle PCR used universal primers M1SS and BC2_uni_R on all cDNA. On the authors' methods: Normalization of each sample was performed by random selection of 1 million high-quality reads, each carrying a distinct molecular identifier. Reads with shared molecular identifiers were discarded instead of being binned into consensus sequences. MiTCR, set to a Q25 quality threshold and the strictest error-elimination algorithm, was used for CDR3 identification, clonotype clustering and error correction. A nonparametric unseen species model with Euler transformation was used to estimate a lower bound on total TCR beta diversity. In-frame beta chains were kept once TCRdb had trimmed the public reads at Q25 with fastp and called clones with MiXCR. Rows are unified per CDR3 protein, each entry keeping the most common DNA and genes. The authors' filters were not applied to this entry. Across this sample there are about 2 million distinct CDR3 sequences, with around half seen only once. Of the sample, 2.1% is held by the ten largest clones.

The sequence came from a woman aged 40 to 49 in good health. Input material: blood. This chain joins TRBV4-3 to TRBJ2-5, with the D gene not clear enough to name. The CDR3 corresponds to CASSQRWSQQETQYF. The sequenced DNA is TGCGCCAGCAGCCAACGGTGGTCTCAGCAAGAGACCCAGTACTTC.